This T cell receptor (beta chain) emerged from a study of molecular identifiers for immune sequencing clone quantification. This clonotype has more than one count but fewer than ten. A single record per CDR3 protein comes from TCRdb applying MiXCR to the PCR reads. This table holds 100,000 or so distinct CDR3 sequences, around a third found once. This CDR3 contains 15 residues. Germline assignment: CDR1 MNHEY and CDR2 SVGAGI. With 6 bases removed from V and 3 bases from J, the gap between germline ends came to 18 bases. Source material: naive CD8+ T cells from blood, with Jurkat cell RNA spiked in. As to subset: FACS-sorted CD8+CD4-CCR7+CD45RA+ naive T cells. This receptor was identified in a human donor in good health. Some libraries in this study had Jurkat cell RNA spiked in. The gene calls are TRBV6-5 and TRBJ2-7, with D perhaps TRBD1 (6 bases). The CDR3, as DNA: TGTGCCAGCAGACTCCGCGACAGGTACCTCTACGAGCAGTACTTC. It encodes CASRLRDRYLYEQYF.